This T cell receptor beta chain originates from a study of identical twins. Worth noting for this clonotype: As yet, its antigen is unknown.

TCRdb recomputed calls from the 5' RACE reads with MiXCR, one row per CDR3 protein. Seen here are 500,000 or so distinct CDR3 sequences, roughly an eighth observed once, and the top ten hold approximately 0.98%. Per the germline V gene, CDR1 is SGHAT and CDR2 is FQNNGV. V lost 2 bases and J lost 4; bases outside the gene matches: 10. This CDR3 spans 16 amino acids. General observations from the study: Conclusions were drawn cross-sectionally by statistical analysis, without following the same donors. Out-of-frame alpha sequences that twins shared showed excess low generation probability.

The same sample was also studied in work on yellow fever vaccine responses in identical twins. As that study records: Twin vaccine T cell responses reportedly seemed partly convergent, partly personalized.

J is TRBJ2-7 and V is TRBV11-2; 8 bases are shared with TRBD2. This TCR was sampled from a woman aged 18 to 35 in good health. Specimen: CD4+ T cells sorted from blood. The CDR3 spells CASSLYKSGRIYEQYF. The CDR3 nucleotides read TGTGCCAGCAGCTTATATAAGAGCGGGAGAATATACGAGCAGTACTTC.